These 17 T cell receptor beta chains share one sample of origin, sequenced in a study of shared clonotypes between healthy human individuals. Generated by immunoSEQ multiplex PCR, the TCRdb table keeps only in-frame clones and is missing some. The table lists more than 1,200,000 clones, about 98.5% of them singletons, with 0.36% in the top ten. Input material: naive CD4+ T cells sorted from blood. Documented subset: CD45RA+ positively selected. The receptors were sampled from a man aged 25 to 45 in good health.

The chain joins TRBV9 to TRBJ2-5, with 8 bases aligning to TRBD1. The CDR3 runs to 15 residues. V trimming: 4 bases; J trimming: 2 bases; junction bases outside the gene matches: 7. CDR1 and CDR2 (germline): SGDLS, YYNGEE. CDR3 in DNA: TGTGCCAGCAGCCCGAGGACAGGGCGGCAAGAGACCCAGTACTTC. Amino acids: CASSPRTGRQETQYF.

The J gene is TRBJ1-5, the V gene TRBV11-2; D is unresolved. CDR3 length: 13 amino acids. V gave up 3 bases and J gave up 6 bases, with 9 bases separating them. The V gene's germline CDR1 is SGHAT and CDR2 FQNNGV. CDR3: CASSFGSAQPQHF. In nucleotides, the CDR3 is TGTGCCAGCAGCTTCGGTTCGGCTCAGCCCCAGCATTTT.

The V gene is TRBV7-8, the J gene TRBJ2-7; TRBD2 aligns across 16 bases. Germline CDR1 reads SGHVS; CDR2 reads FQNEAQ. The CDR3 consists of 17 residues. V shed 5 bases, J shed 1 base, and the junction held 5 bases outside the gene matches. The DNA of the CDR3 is TGTGCCAGCAGCGCGGGACTAGCGGGAGGGGGGTCCTACGAGCAGTACTTC. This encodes CASSAGLAGGGSYEQYF.

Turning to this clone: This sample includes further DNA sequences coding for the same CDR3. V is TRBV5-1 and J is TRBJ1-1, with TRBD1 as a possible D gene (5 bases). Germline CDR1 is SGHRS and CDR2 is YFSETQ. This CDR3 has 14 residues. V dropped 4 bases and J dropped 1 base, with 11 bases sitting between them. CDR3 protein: CASSPGTGNTEAFF. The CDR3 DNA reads TGCGCCAGCAGCCCGGGGACCGGGAACACTGAAGCTTTCTTT.

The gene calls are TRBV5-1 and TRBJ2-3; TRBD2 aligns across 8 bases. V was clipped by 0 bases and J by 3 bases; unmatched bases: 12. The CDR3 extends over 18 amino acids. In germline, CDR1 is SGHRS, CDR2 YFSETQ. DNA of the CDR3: TGCGCCAGCAGCTTGGCGGCATCAAGCGGGAGATGGACAGATACGCAGTATTTT. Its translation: CASSLAASSGRWTDTQYF.

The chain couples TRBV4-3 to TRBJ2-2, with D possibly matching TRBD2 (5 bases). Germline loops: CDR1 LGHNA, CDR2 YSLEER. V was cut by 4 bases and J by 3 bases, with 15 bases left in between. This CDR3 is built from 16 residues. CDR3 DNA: TGCGCCAGCAGCCCCCGGTCCCGGGGTGACACCGGGGAGCTGTTTTTT. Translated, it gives CASSPRSRGDTGELFF.

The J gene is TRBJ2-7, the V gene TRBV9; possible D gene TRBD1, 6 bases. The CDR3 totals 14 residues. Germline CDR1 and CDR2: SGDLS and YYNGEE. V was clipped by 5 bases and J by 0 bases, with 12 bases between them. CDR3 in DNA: TGTGCCAGCAGTTATAAGGGGGACTCCTACGAGCAGTACTTC. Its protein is CASSYKGDSYEQYF.

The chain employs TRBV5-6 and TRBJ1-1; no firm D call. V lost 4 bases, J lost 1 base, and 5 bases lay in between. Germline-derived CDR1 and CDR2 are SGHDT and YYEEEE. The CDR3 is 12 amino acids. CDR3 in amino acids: CASSRKNTEAFF. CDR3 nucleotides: TGTGCCAGCAGCCGGAAGAACACTGAAGCTTTCTTT.

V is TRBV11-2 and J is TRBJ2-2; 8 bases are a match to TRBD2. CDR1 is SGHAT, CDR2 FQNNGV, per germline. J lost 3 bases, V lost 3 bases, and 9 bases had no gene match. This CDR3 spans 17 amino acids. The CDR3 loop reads CASSFLGRAGDTGELFF. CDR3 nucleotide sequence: TGTGCCAGCAGCTTCCTTGGCCGAGCGGGAGACACCGGGGAGCTGTTTTTT.

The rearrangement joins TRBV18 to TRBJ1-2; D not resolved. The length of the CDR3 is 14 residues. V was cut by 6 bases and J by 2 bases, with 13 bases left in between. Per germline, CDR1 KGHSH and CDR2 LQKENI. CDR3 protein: CASSSPDKNYGYTF. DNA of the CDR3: TGTGCCAGCTCTTCACCCGACAAGAACTATGGCTACACCTTC.

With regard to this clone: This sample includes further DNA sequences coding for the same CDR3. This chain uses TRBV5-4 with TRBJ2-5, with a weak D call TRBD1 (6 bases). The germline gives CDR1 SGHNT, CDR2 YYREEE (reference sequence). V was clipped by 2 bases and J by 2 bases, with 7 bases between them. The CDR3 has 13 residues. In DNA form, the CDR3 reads TGTGCCAGCAGCTTTGGACAGCAAGAGACCCAGTACTTC. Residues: CASSFGQQETQYF.

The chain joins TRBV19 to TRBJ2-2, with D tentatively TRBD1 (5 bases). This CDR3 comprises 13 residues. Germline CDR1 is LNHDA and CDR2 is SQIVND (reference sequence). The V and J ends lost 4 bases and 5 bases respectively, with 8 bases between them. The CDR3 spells CASSTQVTGELFF. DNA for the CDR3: TGTGCCAGTAGTACACAGGTGACCGGGGAGCTGTTTTTT.

CDR3 in amino acids: CATSRVGGGEQFF. DNA for the CDR3: TGTGCCACCAGCAGAGTAGGCGGGGGTGAGCAGTTCTTC. The chain combines TRBV15 with TRBJ2-1; 7 bases match TRBD2. Trimming at V came to 1 base and at J to 9 bases, leaving 3 bases not matched to a gene. Looked up from germline, CDR1 is LNHNV and CDR2 is YYDKDF (reference sequence). The CDR3 covers 13 residues.

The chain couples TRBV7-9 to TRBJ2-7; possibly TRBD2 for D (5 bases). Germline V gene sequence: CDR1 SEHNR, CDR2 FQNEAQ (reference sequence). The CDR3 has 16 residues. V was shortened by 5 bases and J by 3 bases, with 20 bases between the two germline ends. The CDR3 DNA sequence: TGTGCCAGCAGCCAAAAGCTAGGCGGAGGTTACTACGAGCAGTACTTC. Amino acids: CASSQKLGGGYYEQYF. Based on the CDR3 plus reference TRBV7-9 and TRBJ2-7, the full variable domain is DTGVSQNPRHKITKRGQNVTFRCDPISEHNRLYWYRQTLGQGPEFLTYFQNEAQLEKSRLLSDRFSAERPKGSFSTLEIQRTEQGDSAMYLCASSQKLGGGYYEQYFGPGTRLTVT.

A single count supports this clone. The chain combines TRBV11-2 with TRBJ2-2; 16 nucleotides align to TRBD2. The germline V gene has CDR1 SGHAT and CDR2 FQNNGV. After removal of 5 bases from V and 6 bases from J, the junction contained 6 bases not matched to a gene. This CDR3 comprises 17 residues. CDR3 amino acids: CASSTGLAGGKAGELFF. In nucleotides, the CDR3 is TGTGCCAGCAGCACGGGACTAGCGGGAGGGAAGGCCGGGGAGCTGTTTTTT.

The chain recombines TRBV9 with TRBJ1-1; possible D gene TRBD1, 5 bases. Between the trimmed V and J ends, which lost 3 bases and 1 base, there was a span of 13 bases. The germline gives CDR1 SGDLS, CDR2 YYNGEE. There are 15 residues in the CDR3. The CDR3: CASSANPGTNTEAFF. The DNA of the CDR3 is TGTGCCAGCAGCGCGAATCCGGGGACGAACACTGAAGCTTTCTTT.

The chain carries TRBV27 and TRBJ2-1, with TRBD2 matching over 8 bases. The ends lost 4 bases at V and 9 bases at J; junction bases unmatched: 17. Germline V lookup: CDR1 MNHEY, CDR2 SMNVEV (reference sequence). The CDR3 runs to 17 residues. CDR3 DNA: TGTGCCAGCAGTTCCCTTGGGGGACTAGGACTTAGGGGTGAGCAGTTCTTC. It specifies CASSSLGGLGLRGEQFF.